A single sample is the source of the 17 T cell receptor beta chains below, sequenced in a study of T cell repertoires in cytomegalovirus infection. Via MiXCR, TCRdb re-called the reads, giving one row per CDR3 protein. The table includes 290,000 or so distinct CDR3 sequences, around 9.6% detected once. The material sequenced was PBMCs. These receptors originate from a human donor in good health (CMV status not recorded). Some clones in this sample may be carry-over from other donors' samples.

In its sample, this clonotype was seen many times. This rearrangement joins TRBV6-2 or TRBV6-3 to TRBJ2-2; a weak D match, TRBD2 (6 bases). CDR1 is MNHEY, CDR2 SVGEGT, per germline. The length of the CDR3 is 14 residues. Deletions cut 5 bases from V and 1 base from J, with 8 bases between. The DNA for the CDR3 is TGTGCCAGCAGTCCAGCGGGGAACACCGGGGAGCTGTTTTTT. This codes for CASSPAGNTGELFF.

This clonotype has a count of ten or more. The chain has TRBV14 and TRBJ1-6, with 9 bases aligning to TRBD1. The ends lost 4 bases at V and 7 bases at J; junction bases unmatched: 8. This CDR3 is built from 16 residues. The germline CDR1 and CDR2 sequences are SGHDN and FVKESK. This CDR3 reads CASSLPGQGPNSPLHF. CDR3 nucleotides: TGTGCCAGCAGCCTACCGGGACAGGGTCCGAATTCACCCCTCCACTTT. The whole variable domain, filled in from reference TRBV14 and TRBJ1-6, reads EAGVTQFPSHSVIEKGQTVTLRCDPISGHDNLYWYRRVMGKEIKFLLHFVKESKQDESGMPNNRFLAERTGGTYSTLKVQPAELEDSGVYFCASSLPGQGPNSPLHFGNGTRLTVT.

In its sample, this clonotype was seen many times. The chain employs TRBV13 and TRBJ2-7; a weak D match, TRBD1 (5 bases). CDR1 PRHDT and CDR2 FYEKMQ come from the germline V gene (reference sequence). The germline V and J ends were trimmed by 5 bases and 2 bases, with 22 bases remaining between them. The CDR3 spans 17 residues. The CDR3 nucleotides read TGTGCCAGCAGCCCGGGCAGGGCGCTTCCCACCCCCTACGAGCAGTACTTC. It is translated as CASSPGRALPTPYEQYF. The complete variable domain, with remaining parts taken from reference TRBV13 and TRBJ2-7, reads AAGVIQSPRHLIKEKRETATLKCYPIPRHDTVYWYQQGPGQDPQFLISFYEKMQSDKGSIPDRFSAQQFSDYHSELNMSSLELGDSALYFCASSPGRALPTPYEQYFGPGTRLTVT.

Many counts were recorded for this clonotype. The chain uses TRBV3-1 and TRBJ2-4; tentatively, D is TRBD1 (6 bases). The V gene lost 5 bases and the J gene lost 6 bases, with 17 bases spanning the gap. The CDR3 extends over 15 amino acids. Germline-derived CDR1 and CDR2 are LGHDT and YNNKEL (reference sequence). This CDR3 reads CASSFAFRGGNIQYF. The DNA of the CDR3 is TGTGCCAGCAGCTTCGCCTTTCGAGGGGGAAACATTCAGTACTTC.

This clonotype was seen a few times. This rearrangement joins TRBV3-1 to TRBJ2-5, with D unresolved. V lost 1 base and J 4 bases, leaving 7 bases between the germline ends. Per the germline V gene, CDR1 is LGHDT and CDR2 is YNNKEL (reference sequence). CDR3 length: 13 amino acids. Written as DNA, the CDR3 is TGTGCCAGCAGCCAAGTCTTGTCAGAGACCCAGTACTTC. It codes for CASSQVLSETQYF.

The table lists this clonotype with a count of one. The chain recombines TRBV12-3 or TRBV12-4 with TRBJ2-3, with unresolved D. Trimming stripped 0 bases from V and 1 base from J, with 11 bases between. This CDR3 contains 16 residues. The CDR3 spells CASSLAGNLGTDTQYF. Written as DNA, the CDR3 is TGTGCCAGCAGTTTAGCTGGGAATCTTGGCACAGATACGCAGTATTTT.

This clonotype was picked up many times. The J gene is TRBJ1-5, the V gene TRBV19; D unclear. From germline, CDR1 is LNHDA and CDR2 SQIVND (reference sequence). The CDR3 contains 15 residues. V lost 6 bases, J lost 5 bases, and 17 bases lay in between. The CDR3 sequence: CASRLFPSYDQPQHF. Written as DNA, the CDR3 is TGTGCCAGTAGACTCTTCCCTTCTTATGATCAGCCCCAGCATTTT.

This clonotype was observed many times. The V call is TRBV20-1, the J call TRBJ2-4; 11 nucleotides align to TRBD1. From germline, CDR1 is DFQATT and CDR2 SNEGSKA (reference sequence). V shed 5 bases, J shed 6 bases, and the junction held 9 bases outside the gene matches. The CDR3 extends over 15 amino acids. CDR3 in amino acids: CSAEATGTGGNIQYF. The CDR3 bases are TGCAGTGCTGAGGCGACCGGGACAGGGGGAAACATTCAGTACTTC.

The genes are TRBV7-3 and TRBJ2-1; TRBD1 agrees at 7 bases. V dropped 5 bases and J dropped 4; count of bases not matched to a gene: 5. The CDR3 totals 14 residues. From germline, CDR1 is SGHTA and CDR2 FQGTGA. CDR3 sequence reads: CASSPSGQYNEQFF. Written as DNA, the CDR3 is TGTGCCAGCAGCCCTTCGGGACAGTACAATGAGCAGTTCTTC. The full variable domain, completed using reference TRBV7-3 and TRBJ2-1, is GAGVSQTPSNKVTEKGKYVELRCDPISGHTALYWYRQSLGQGPEFLIYFQGTGAADDSGLPNDRFFAVRPEGSVSTLKIQRTERGDSAVYLCASSPSGQYNEQFFGPGTRLTVL.

In this sample, this clonotype turned up many times. The chain uses TRBV29-1 and TRBJ2-3; 8 nucleotides match TRBD1. Germline V gene lookup returns CDR1 SQVTM and CDR2 ANQGSEA. The CDR3 runs 14 residues. V lost 5 bases and J lost 4; bases outside the gene matches: 8. The CDR3 protein is CSVSQGARADTQYF. CDR3 nucleotides: TGCAGCGTTTCGCAGGGGGCTCGGGCAGATACGCAGTATTTT.

This clonotype was seen many times. The rearrangement uses TRBV29-1 and TRBJ1-2, with 7 bases that match TRBD1. CDR1 is SQVTM, CDR2 ANQGSEA, per germline. CDR3 length equals 10 residues. The junction had 4 bases not matched to a gene; V was cut back by 3 bases and J by 12 bases. The CDR3, as DNA: TGCAGCGTTGACAGGGGGGACGACACCTTC. It specifies CSVDRGDDTF.

This clonotype was counted between two and nine times. The V call is TRBV2, the J call TRBJ2-5, with a weak D call TRBD2 (6 bases). Trimming took 7 bases from V and 1 from J, leaving 13 bases between them. Germline CDR1 is SNHLY and CDR2 is FYNNEI. This CDR3 spans 14 amino acids. Here the CDR3 DNA reads TGTGCCAGCATTCTGGACTACCCCCAAGAGACCCAGTACTTC. Its protein product is CASILDYPQETQYF.

This clonotype appeared many times. J is TRBJ2-1 and V is TRBV4-2, with D perhaps assigned TRBD1 or TRBD2 (5 bases each). The CDR3 contains 16 residues. CDR1 is LGHNA and CDR2 is YNFKEQ in the germline V gene. Trimming pared 11 bases from V and 9 bases from J, leaving 29 bases between. This CDR3 reads CAAGGEGVTHYGEQFF. The DNA for the CDR3 is TGTGCCGCTGGAGGTGAAGGGGTAACCCACTATGGTGAGCAGTTCTTC.

This clonotype was seen ten or more times. A junction boundary mismatches the germline segment, possibly from a read error. V gene TRBV7-9 combines with J gene TRBJ1-2; 8 bases line up with TRBD1. Per germline, CDR1 SEHNR and CDR2 FQNEAQ (reference sequence). This CDR3 has 14 amino acids. CDR3 protein: CASSWIGTGAQAAF. The CDR3 DNA is TGTGCCAGCAGCTGGATCGGGACAGGCGCTCAAGCGGCCTTC.

Many counts were recorded for this clonotype. This chain connects TRBV5-6 to TRBJ1-2; D not certain. The germline V gene encodes CDR1 SGHDT and CDR2 YYEEEE. With 7 bases removed from V and 2 bases from J, the gap between germline ends came to 6 bases. The CDR3 is 11 residues long. CDR3 protein: CASSGNYGYTF. Here the CDR3 DNA reads TGTGCCAGCTCGGGGAACTATGGCTACACCTTC.

The V call is TRBV19, the J call TRBJ1-5; possible D gene TRBD1, 5 bases. V lost 7 bases and J lost 7, with 14 bases in between. The germline V gene encodes CDR1 LNHDA and CDR2 SQIVND (reference sequence). This CDR3 is built from 13 residues. CDR3 residues: CASTWDPRQPQHF. CDR3 DNA: TGTGCCAGTACGTGGGACCCCAGGCAGCCCCAGCATTTT. Full variable domain (remainder filled in from reference TRBV19 and TRBJ1-5): DGGITQSPKYLFRKEGQNVTLSCEQNLNHDAMYWYRQDPGQGLRLIYYSQIVNDFQKGDIAEGYSVSREKKESFPLTVTSAQKNPTAFYLCASTWDPRQPQHFGDGTRLSIL.

This clonotype was detected many times. J is TRBJ2-2 and V is TRBV5-6, with D maybe TRBD2 (6 bases). This CDR3 has 18 residues. V lost 2 bases, J lost 3 bases, and 20 bases lay in between. CDR1 is SGHDT and CDR2 is YYEEEE in the germline V gene. The CDR3 sequence: CASSLGGVPSPYTGELFF. CDR3 nucleotides: TGTGCCAGCAGCTTAGGAGGGGTACCAAGCCCTTACACCGGGGAGCTGTTTTTT.